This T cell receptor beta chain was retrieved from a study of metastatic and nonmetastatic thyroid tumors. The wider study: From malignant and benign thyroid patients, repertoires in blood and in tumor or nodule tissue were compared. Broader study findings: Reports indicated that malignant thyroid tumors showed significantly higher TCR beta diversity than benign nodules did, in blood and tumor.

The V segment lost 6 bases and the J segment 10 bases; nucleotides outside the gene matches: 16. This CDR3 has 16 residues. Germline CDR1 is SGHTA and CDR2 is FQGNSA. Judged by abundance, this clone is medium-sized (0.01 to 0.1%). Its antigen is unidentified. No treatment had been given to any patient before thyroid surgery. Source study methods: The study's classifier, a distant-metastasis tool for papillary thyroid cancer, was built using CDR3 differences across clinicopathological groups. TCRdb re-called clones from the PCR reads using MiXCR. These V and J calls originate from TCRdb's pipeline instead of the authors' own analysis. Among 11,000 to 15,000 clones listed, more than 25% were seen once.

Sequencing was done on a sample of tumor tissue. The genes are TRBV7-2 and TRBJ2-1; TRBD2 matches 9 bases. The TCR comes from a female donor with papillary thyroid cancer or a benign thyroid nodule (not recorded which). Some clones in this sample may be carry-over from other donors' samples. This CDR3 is CASSPLASAGGTEQFF. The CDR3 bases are TGTGCCAGCAGTCCTTTGGCTTCGGCGGGGGGGACGGAGCAGTTCTTC.